Listed here are 8 T cell receptor beta chains from one sample, sequenced in a study of blood T cell repertoires in COVID-19. This table comes from immunoSEQ multiplex PCR, and its TCRdb copy is limited to in-frame clones, with some not included. The sample has 200,000 to 250,000 clones, around four fifths seen once. The sample taken for sequencing was peripheral blood. These receptors all come from a woman aged 60-70 years who had recovered from COVID-19.

The sample holds one count of this clone. This chain links TRBV18 with TRBJ2-3, with 14 positions matching TRBD2. This CDR3 is built from 19 residues. In germline, CDR1 is KGHSH, CDR2 LQKENI. Trimming took 1 base from V and 1 from J; bases not matched to a gene: 7. CDR3 residues: CASSPRGLAGGIRTDTQYF. CDR3 nucleotides: TGTGCCAGCTCACCACGTGGACTAGCGGGGGGAATCCGCACAGATACGCAGTATTTT.

The rearrangement joins TRBV7-9 to TRBJ1-2; D is unclear. The germline V gene encodes CDR1 SEHNR and CDR2 FQNEAQ (reference sequence). The CDR3 is 16 residues long. V gave up 3 bases and J gave up 2 bases, with 16 bases separating them. As DNA, the CDR3 is TGTGCCAGCAGCTTTGGAGGGCAACTAGGGAACTATGGCTACACCTTC. It yields the protein CASSFGGQLGNYGYTF.

The chain couples TRBV5-3 to TRBJ1-2; no clear D. TRBV5-3 is treated as an ORF (open reading frame) with a function not yet certain. V lost 9 bases to trimming and J lost 3 bases, with 21 bases between them. There are 15 residues in the CDR3. CDR3: CAIPRSEGWDYGYTF. For the CDR3, the DNA is TGTGCCATCCCGCGGTCGGAGGGATGGGACTATGGCTACACCTTC.

This chain connects TRBV4-2 to TRBJ2-7; D gene uncertain. Trimming pared 0 bases from V and 7 bases from J, leaving 10 bases between. The germline gives CDR1 LGHNA, CDR2 YNFKEQ. The CDR3 runs to 13 residues. As DNA, the CDR3 is TGTGCCAGCAGCCAAGATCTGAGCTTTGAGCAGTACTTC. Amino acids: CASSQDLSFEQYF.

The chain is built from TRBV12-3 or TRBV12-4 and TRBJ2-3; D call uncertain. This CDR3 is built from 13 residues. The V gene lost 1 base and the J gene lost 2 bases, with 4 bases spanning the gap. The CDR3: CASSLELTDTQYF. CDR3 nucleotides: TGTGCCAGCAGTTTAGAACTCACAGATACGCAGTATTTT.

The chain couples TRBV7-2 to TRBJ2-3; the match to TRBD2 covers 10 bases. The CDR3 runs to 16 residues. Losses at the gene ends were 5 bases for V and 6 bases for J; bases not matched to a gene: 11. Germline assignment: CDR1 SGHTA and CDR2 FQGNSA. CDR3 in DNA: TGTGCCAGCAGCGCCAGGAAGCGGGGGGGAAGTGATACGCAGTATTTT. Translated: CASSARKRGGSDTQYF. Using reference TRBV7-2 and TRBJ2-3 for the parts outside the CDR3, the full variable domain is GAGVSQSPSNKVTEKGKDVELRCDPISGHTALYWYRQSLGQGLEFLIYFQGNSAPDKSGLPSDRFSAERTGGSVSTLTIQRTQQEDSAVYLCASSARKRGGSDTQYFGPGTRLTVL.

Details on this clone: The sample carries other DNA sequences with the same CDR3. The chain employs TRBV9 and TRBJ2-1, with 9 bases that match TRBD2. V dropped 2 bases and J dropped 0; count of bases not matched to a gene: 0. Germline loops: CDR1 SGDLS, CDR2 YYNGEE. The CDR3 runs 15 residues. The CDR3 sequence is CASSVSGSSYNEQFF. The CDR3 coding sequence is TGTGCCAGCAGCGTTAGCGGGAGCTCCTACAATGAGCAGTTCTTC.

The CDR3 spells CASSLGGNGYTF. For the CDR3, the DNA is TGTGCCAGCAGCTTAGGAGGGAATGGCTACACCTTC. The chain carries TRBV7-8 and TRBJ1-2; unclear D gene. Trimming took 1 base from V and 6 from J, leaving 6 bases between them. The CDR3 sequence is 12 residues long. Germline lookup yields CDR1 SGHVS and CDR2 FQNEAQ.